This TCR beta chain was retrieved from a study of cytotoxic CD8 clonotypes in ibrutinib-treated CLL. About the research overall: For this cohort, patients were about a dozen relapsed/refractory and about 16 treatment-naive, while 17 were IGHV unmutated. Mean productive templates were over 250,000; mean productive rearrangements were around 90,000.

Study observations and caveats: Starting clonality was above that of age-matched healthy donors and tracked circulating CD8+ T-cell counts.

Looked up from germline, CDR1 is GTSNPN and CDR2 is SVGIG (reference sequence). This CDR3 is built from 14 residues. J lost 2 bases, V lost 4 bases, and 6 bases had no gene match. Generated by immunoSEQ multiplex PCR, the TCRdb table keeps only in-frame clones and is missing some. Among over 15,000 clones listed, around 85% were seen once. Cryopreserved PBMCs were the source of roughly 2 micrograms of genomic DNA, which went to TCR beta libraries. Of note for this clone: The antigen is not known.

Sequencing was performed on PBMCs, taken before ibrutinib treatment. This clonotype was sampled from a human donor with chronic lymphocytic leukemia. The chain employs TRBV30 and TRBJ1-2; 8 nucleotides align to TRBD1. CDR3 bases: TGTGCCTGGAAGAGGGACAGGTCGAACTATGGCTACACCTTC. Translating gives CAWKRDRSNYGYTF.